This TCR beta chain was captured in a study of T cell responses to AZD1222 COVID-19 vaccine. Points from the study as a whole: Clonal diversity was possibly underestimated, and the donors were mostly white British, with more females.

Trimming stripped 0 bases from V and 1 base from J, with 4 bases between. This CDR3 comprises 13 residues. The germline V gene encodes CDR1 SGHKS and CDR2 YYEKEE (reference sequence). On this clone itself: Antigen specificity is unknown.

Data came from immunoSEQ multiplex PCR; TCRdb stores just in-frame clones and leaves some out. The sample consists of approximately 60,000 clones, around 86% of them appearing once. This rearrangement joins TRBV5-5 to TRBJ1-1; D is unresolved. This receptor was obtained from an adult in good health. The input for sequencing was peripheral blood, taken on day 0 of AZD1222 vaccination. Here the CDR3 DNA reads TGTGCCAGCAGCTTGGACCGGAACACTGAAGCTTTCTTT. This sequence encodes CASSLDRNTEAFF. The full variable domain, completed using reference TRBV5-5 and TRBJ1-1, is DAGVTQSPTHLIKTRGQQVTLRCSPISGHKSVSWYQQVLGQGPQFIFQYYEKEERGRGNFPDRFSARQFPNYSSELNVNALLLGDSALYLCASSLDRNTEAFFGQGTRLTVV.